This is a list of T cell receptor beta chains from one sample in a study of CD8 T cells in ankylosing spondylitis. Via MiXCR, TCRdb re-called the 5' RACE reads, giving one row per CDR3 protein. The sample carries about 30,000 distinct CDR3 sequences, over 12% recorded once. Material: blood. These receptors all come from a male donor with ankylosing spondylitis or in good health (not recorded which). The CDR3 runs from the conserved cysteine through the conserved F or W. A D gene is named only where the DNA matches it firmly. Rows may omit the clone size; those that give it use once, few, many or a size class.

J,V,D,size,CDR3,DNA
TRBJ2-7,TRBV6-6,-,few,CASSYMAGVWFEQYF,TGTGCCAGCAGTTACATGGCAGGGGTTTGGTTCGAGCAGTACTTC
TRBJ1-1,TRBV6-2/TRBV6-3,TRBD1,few,CASRPRQGGTEAFF,TGTGCCAGCAGGCCGAGACAGGGAGGGACTGAAGCTTTCTTT
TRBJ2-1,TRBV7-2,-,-,CASSLPAGHNEQFF,TGTGCCAGCAGCTTGCCAGCAGGCCACAATGAGCAGTTCTTC
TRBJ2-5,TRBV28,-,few,CASLPWGKEGETQYF,TGTGCCAGCTTACCCTGGGGGAAGGAAGGGGAGACCCAGTACTTC
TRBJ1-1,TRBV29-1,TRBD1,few,CSVILGQGTEAFF,TGCAGCGTTATTCTCGGACAGGGGACTGAAGCTTTCTTT
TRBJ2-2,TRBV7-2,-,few,CASSPLATGELFF,TGTGCCAGCAGCCCCTTAGCCACCGGGGAGCTGTTTTTT
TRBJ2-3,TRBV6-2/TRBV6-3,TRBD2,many,CASSLLALPSTDTQYF,TGTGCCAGCAGCCTACTAGCGCTACCTAGCACAGATACGCAGTATTTT
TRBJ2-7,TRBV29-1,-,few,CSVAWDIDEQYF,TGCAGCGTTGCTTGGGACATCGACGAGCAGTACTTC
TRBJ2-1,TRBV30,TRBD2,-,CAWSPGLTGREQFF,TGTGCCTGGAGTCCGGGACTAACGGGTCGAGAGCAGTTCTTC
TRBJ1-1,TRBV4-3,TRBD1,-,CASSQDLGQGLVAFF,TGCGCCAGCAGCCAAGATCTGGGACAGGGGCTGGTAGCTTTCTTT
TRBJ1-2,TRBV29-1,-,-,CSASTVDNYGYTF,TGCAGCGCCTCGACCGTGGATAACTATGGCTACACCTTC
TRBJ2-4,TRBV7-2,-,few,CASSLVIGLDIQYF,TGTGCCAGCAGCTTAGTTATCGGGTTGGACATTCAGTACTTC
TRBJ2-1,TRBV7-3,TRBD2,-,CASSAGLAEYNEQFF,TGTGCCAGCAGCGCGGGACTAGCGGAATACAATGAGCAGTTCTTC
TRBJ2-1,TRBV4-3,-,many,CASSQGAGRRNEQFF,TGCGCCAGCAGCCAGGGGGCAGGGAGGCGAAATGAGCAGTTCTTC
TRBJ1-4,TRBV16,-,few,CASSQPTTFINEKLFF,TGTGCCAGCAGCCAACCAACAACATTCATTAATGAAAAACTGTTTTTT
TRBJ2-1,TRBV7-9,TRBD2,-,CASSSASGREYNEQFF,TGTGCCAGCAGCTCAGCTAGCGGGAGAGAGTACAATGAGCAGTTCTTC